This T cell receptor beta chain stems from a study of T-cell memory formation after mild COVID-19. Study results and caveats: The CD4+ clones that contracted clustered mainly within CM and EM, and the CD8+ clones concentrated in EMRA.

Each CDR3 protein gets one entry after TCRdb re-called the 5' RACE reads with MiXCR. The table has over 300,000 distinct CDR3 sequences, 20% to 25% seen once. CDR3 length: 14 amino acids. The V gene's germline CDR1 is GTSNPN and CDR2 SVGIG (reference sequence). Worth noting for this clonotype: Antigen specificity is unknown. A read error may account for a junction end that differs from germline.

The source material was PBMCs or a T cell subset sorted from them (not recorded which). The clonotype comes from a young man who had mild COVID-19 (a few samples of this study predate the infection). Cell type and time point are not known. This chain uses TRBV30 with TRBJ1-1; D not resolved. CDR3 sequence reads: CAWSRKGTNTKAFF. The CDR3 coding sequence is TGTGCCTGGAGTAGAAAGGGCACGAACACTAAAGCTTTCTTT.